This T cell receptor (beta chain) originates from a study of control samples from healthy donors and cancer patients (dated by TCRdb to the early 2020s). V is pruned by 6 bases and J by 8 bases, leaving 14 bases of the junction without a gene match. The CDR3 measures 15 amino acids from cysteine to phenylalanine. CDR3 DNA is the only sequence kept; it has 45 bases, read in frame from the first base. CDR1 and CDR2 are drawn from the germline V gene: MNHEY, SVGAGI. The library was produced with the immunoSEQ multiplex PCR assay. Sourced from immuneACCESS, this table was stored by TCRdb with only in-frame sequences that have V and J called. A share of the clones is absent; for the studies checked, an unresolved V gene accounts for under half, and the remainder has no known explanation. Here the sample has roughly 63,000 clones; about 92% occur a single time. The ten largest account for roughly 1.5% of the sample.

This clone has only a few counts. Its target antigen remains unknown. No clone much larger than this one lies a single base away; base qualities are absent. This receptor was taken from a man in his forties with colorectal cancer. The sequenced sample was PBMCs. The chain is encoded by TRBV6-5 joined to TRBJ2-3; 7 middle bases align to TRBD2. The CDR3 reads CASRNEPGLISTQYF. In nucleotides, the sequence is TGTGCCAGCAGGAATGAGCCGGGACTAATAAGTACGCAGTATTTT.